This T cell receptor beta chain stems from a study of blood T cells in healthy people across ages. Trimming removed 4 bases from V and 1 base from J, with 10 bases in between. This CDR3 contains 14 residues. Peripheral blood samples of 9 to 10 milliliters were drawn from each donor. Using a J-beta primer mix together with a sample-barcoded 5' primer, a second PCR was run for roughly 7 to 11 cycles. TCRdb redid the calling of the 5' RACE reads with MiXCR, one entry per CDR3 protein. The profile covers about 1.1 million distinct CDR3 sequences, with around two fifths appearing a single time and under 15% taken by the ten largest.

V usage is TRBV12-3 or TRBV12-4 and J usage is TRBJ1-1; D is undetermined. The clonotype was recovered from a young man in good health. The sequenced sample consisted of blood. CDR3 nucleotides: TGTGCCAGCAGTTCCCCGACCAAGAACACTGAAGCTTTCTTT. Its translation: CASSSPTKNTEAFF.